The 15 T cell receptor beta chains below all came from one sample that was sequenced in a study of cytomegalovirus exposure and HLA in healthy donors. 13 Jbeta primers and 60 Vbeta primers were used for the PCR. The method was immunoSEQ multiplex PCR; TCRdb's version includes in-frame clones alone and lacks a portion of them. The table includes about 120,000 clones, roughly 80% detected once. The sample was PBMCs. The receptors here all came from a man aged 60 to 75 in good health and CMV-seropositive.

This clone was seen just once. The rearrangement links TRBV30 to TRBJ2-2; maybe TRBD1 (5 bases). Trimming removed 3 bases at V and 2 bases at J, with 7 bases between. Germline assignment: CDR1 GTSNPN and CDR2 SVGIG (reference sequence). The CDR3 spans 13 residues. CDR3 DNA: TGTGCCTGGAGACAGGACAACACCGGGGAGCTGTTTTTT. Residues: CAWRQDNTGELFF. Complete variable domain (other parts from reference TRBV30 and TRBJ2-2): SQTIHQWPATLVQPVGSPLSLECTVEGTSNPNLYWYRQAAGRGLQLLFYSVGIGQISSEVPQNLSASRPQDRQFILSSKKLLLSDSGFYLCAWRQDNTGELFFGEGSRLTVL.

The gene calls are TRBV18 and TRBJ2-7; a weak D match, TRBD2 (6 bases). From germline, CDR1 is KGHSH and CDR2 LQKENI. This CDR3 has 13 amino acids. V was pared by 0 bases and J by 4 bases, with 7 bases between. The CDR3 nucleotides read TGTGCCAGCTCACCACCGGAGGGATACGAGCAGTACTTC. As protein: CASSPPEGYEQYF.

The sample holds a few counts of this clone. V gene TRBV10-3 combines with J gene TRBJ1-1; maybe TRBD1 (6 bases). Germline CDR1 is ENHRY and CDR2 is SYGVKD. The CDR3 covers 11 residues. V was shortened by 5 bases and J by 6 bases, with 7 bases between the two germline ends. CDR3 region: CAISSGAEAFF. In DNA form, the CDR3 reads TGTGCCATCAGTTCAGGGGCTGAAGCTTTCTTT.

V usage is TRBV6-6 and J usage is TRBJ1-4, with a possible D match to TRBD1 (6 bases). The germline gives CDR1 MNHNY, CDR2 SVGAGI (reference sequence). CDR3 size: 16 residues. V shed 2 bases and J shed 5 bases, with 15 bases lying between them. The CDR3 protein is CASSYRAGVENEKLFF. The CDR3 bases are TGTGCCAGCAGTTACAGGGCAGGGGTTGAGAATGAAAAACTGTTTTTT.

The chain joins TRBV7-6 to TRBJ2-7; D might be TRBD2 (6 bases). V lost 1 base and J lost 1, with 14 bases in between. Germline assignment: CDR1 SGHVS and CDR2 FNYEAQ. This CDR3 spans 16 amino acids. CDR3 in amino acids: CASSLVPASESYEQYF. CDR3 DNA: TGTGCCAGCAGCTTAGTCCCGGCTAGCGAGTCCTACGAGCAGTACTTC.

The CDR3: CASSPSEADTEAFF. Written as DNA, the CDR3 is TGTGCCAGCTCTCCCAGTGAGGCGGACACTGAAGCTTTCTTT. J is TRBJ1-1 and V is TRBV18; no clear D gene. This CDR3 is built from 14 residues. With 6 bases removed from V and 3 bases from J, the gap between germline ends came to 14 bases. The germline gives CDR1 KGHSH, CDR2 LQKENI. Combining the CDR3 with reference TRBV18 and TRBJ1-1 gives the whole variable domain NAGVMQNPRHLVRRRGQEARLRCSPMKGHSHVYWYRQLPEEGLKFMVYLQKENIIDESGMPKERFSAEFPKEGPSILRIQQVVRGDSAAYFCASSPSEADTEAFFGQGTRLTVV.

This clone was counted once. The chain combines TRBV27 with TRBJ1-1; 8 nucleotides line up with TRBD1. Trimming took 3 bases from V and 6 from J; bases not matched to a gene: 9. Looked up from germline, CDR1 is MNHEY and CDR2 is SMNVEV (reference sequence). The CDR3 is 15 residues long. The CDR3 protein is CASSLLPGGSSEAFF. Written as DNA, the CDR3 is TGTGCCAGCAGTTTGCTGCCAGGGGGCAGTTCTGAAGCTTTCTTT.

As concerns this clone: Sequence at one end of the junction differs from germline and may be a read error. The rearrangement uses TRBV27 and TRBJ1-2; D might be TRBD1 (6 bases). CDR1 and CDR2 (germline): MNHEY, SMNVEV (reference sequence). The CDR3 has 14 residues. CDR3 coding DNA: TGTGCCAGCAGCCTCGGCGGGGGGCACTATGGCTACTCCTTC. It codes for CASSLGGGHYGYSF.

The chain combines TRBV7-9 with TRBJ1-2, with 7 positions matching TRBD1. The ends lost 4 bases at V and 0 bases at J; junction bases unmatched: 5. Germline assignment: CDR1 SEHNR and CDR2 FQNEAQ (reference sequence). The CDR3 is 15 amino acids. The CDR3 protein is CASSSGTVPNYGYTF. CDR3 sequence (DNA): TGTGCCAGCAGCTCTGGGACAGTCCCTAACTATGGCTACACCTTC.

DNA for the CDR3: TGTGCCAGTAGTGAAACCGGCTCTGGAAACACCATATATTTT. Translation gives CASSETGSGNTIYF. The chain recombines TRBV19 with TRBJ1-3; the D is unclear. There are 14 residues in the CDR3. Germline values: CDR1 LNHDA, CDR2 SQIVND (reference sequence). Trimming removed 5 bases from V and 0 bases from J, with 8 bases in between.

This chain joins TRBV14 and TRBJ2-6; D might be TRBD1 (5 bases). Germline assignment: CDR1 SGHDN and CDR2 FVKESK. V shed 2 bases and J shed 0 bases, with 8 bases lying between them. CDR3 size: 16 residues. For the CDR3, the DNA is TGTGCCAGCAGCCAACAGGGAAGCTCTGGGGCCAACGTCCTGACTTTC. As protein: CASSQQGSSGANVLTF.

The chain has TRBV28 and TRBJ2-5, with a tentative D call TRBD2 (6 bases). In germline, CDR1 is MDHEN, CDR2 SYDVKM. This CDR3 contains 15 residues. The V and J ends lost 7 bases and 3 bases respectively, with 18 bases between them. CDR3 region: CASTPLGGGKETQYF. The CDR3 DNA follows: TGTGCCAGCACCCCCCTCGGAGGCGGGAAAGAGACCCAGTACTTC.

The chain employs TRBV5-4 and TRBJ2-3; D possibly corresponds to TRBD2 (5 bases). CDR3 length: 15 residues. V lost 4 bases to trimming and J lost 3 bases, with 15 bases between them. The V gene's germline CDR1 is SGHNT and CDR2 YYREEE (reference sequence). This CDR3 is CASSSGVLGTDTQYF. The CDR3 region has the DNA TGTGCCAGCAGCAGCGGAGTTTTAGGAACAGATACGCAGTATTTT. Full variable domain (missing parts from reference TRBV5-4 and TRBJ2-3): ETGVTQSPTHLIKTRGQQVTLRCSSQSGHNTVSWYQQALGQGPQFIFQYYREEENGRGNFPPRFSGLQFPNYSSELNVNALELDDSALYLCASSSGVLGTDTQYFGPGTRLTVL.

V and J are TRBV4-1 and TRBJ1-5; no clear D gene. With 4 bases removed from V and 5 bases from J, the gap between germline ends came to 9 bases. The CDR3 is made up of 13 amino acids. In germline, CDR1 is MGHRA, CDR2 YSYEKL. CDR3 protein: CASSLGRDQPQHF. CDR3 in DNA: TGCGCCAGCAGCCTAGGGAGGGATCAGCCCCAGCATTTT.

The gene calls are TRBV30 and TRBJ1-1; D remains unclear. V lost 4 bases, J lost 2 bases, and 11 bases lay in between. The CDR3 runs 13 residues. The V gene's germline CDR1 is GTSNPN and CDR2 SVGIG (reference sequence). CDR3: CAWTLLRNTEAFF. For the CDR3, the DNA is TGTGCCTGGACCCTCCTGAGAAACACTGAAGCTTTCTTT.